The clone carrying this TCR beta chain was counted a few times. The sample comes from a study of blood T cell repertoires in COVID-19. Whole-study context: T cells, B-cell-depleted T cells, or PBMCs supplied cDNA or gDNA.

The method was immunoSEQ multiplex PCR; TCRdb's version includes in-frame clones alone and lacks a portion of them. The table includes about 360,000 clones, about 87% detected once. Trimming cost V 6 bases and J 6 bases; bases outside gene matches: 1. This CDR3 has 11 amino acids. Source material: peripheral blood. This TCR came from a human donor in a cohort sampled during active COVID-19. The chain has TRBV12-3 or TRBV12-4 and TRBJ2-7; 8 nucleotides match TRBD1. CDR3 region: CASRTGVEQYF. The CDR3 nucleotides read TGTGCCAGCAGGACAGGGGTCGAGCAGTACTTC.